This TCR beta chain was sequenced in a study of blood T cells in healthy people across ages. General study points: When set beside aged donors, long-lived donors presented more naive CD4+ cells and higher diversity. A roughly linear age-dependent decrease characterized TCR beta diversity per million T cells.

Donors ranged from roughly 6 to 90 years old and were healthy Caucasians in Russia. The use of a sample-barcoded 5' primer and a J-beta primer mix characterized a second PCR of roughly 6 to 11 cycles. The template-switch adaptor, which had 12 random nucleotides, put a tag on each cDNA molecule. MiXCR was run by TCRdb on the 5' RACE reads, yielding one entry per CDR3 protein. Found here are 1.5 million to 2 million distinct CDR3 sequences, about 39% of them singletons; the top ten hold 20% to 25%. The germline gives CDR1 LGHNA, CDR2 YSLEER. This CDR3 spans 15 amino acids. Of note for this clonotype: Its antigen remains unknown. A read error may produce the germline difference seen at one junction end.

The receptor was isolated from a human donor in good health. The rearrangement joins TRBV4-3 to TRBJ2-7; D gene uncertain. The sequenced sample was blood. CDR3 in DNA: TGCGCCAGCAGCCAAGGAGTCCTCCCATCCTACGAGCAGGACTTC. The encoded protein is CASSQGVLPSYEQDF.